The sequence of this T cell receptor beta chain was determined in a study of blood T cell repertoires in COVID-19. Study at large: Specimens from acute and convalescent COVID-19 originated in the United States, Italy and Spain. Sources were T cells, B-cell-depleted T cells, or PBMCs; the material itself was cDNA or gDNA.

Original data processing: Estimates of nucleated cell counts were drawn from the amplification of reference gene primers. Clones were read by immunoSEQ multiplex PCR, and TCRdb kept only the in-frame ones, dropping some. The DNA gave D and trimming, while V, J and clone size come from that table. This table has tens of thousands of clones, approximately 83% appearing once. CDR3 length: 14 residues. J gave up 1 base and V 5 bases, and 4 bases lay outside the gene matches. In germline, CDR1 is LNHDA, CDR2 SQIVND (reference sequence). This receptor was obtained from a woman aged 60-75 years with acute or convalescent COVID-19. Specimen: peripheral blood. J is TRBJ1-1 and V is TRBV19; TRBD1 aligns across 7 bases. CDR3 DNA sequence: TGTGCCAGTAGTCGGACAGGAGCGAACACTGAAGCTTTCTTT. It translates to CASSRTGANTEAFF.